This T cell receptor beta chain was captured by sequencing in a study of T cell repertoires in cytomegalovirus infection. Across the whole study: The public TCR beta signatures pointed to both CMV infection and matching HLA type.

This clonotype has only one observation. Its antigen is not known. The junction shows a germline mismatch at one end, possibly a read error. Study-level results: Totalled public TCR beta family frequency picked out people who carried CMV plus the relevant HLA. Clonotype analysis showed dominance of the ex vivo response by HLA-C-restricted CMV-specific TCR beta clonotypes.

TCRdb processed the reads anew with MiXCR; each CDR3 protein has one entry. Among more than 150,000 distinct CDR3 sequences listed, approximately 19% were seen once. CDR1 SNHLY and CDR2 FYNNEI come from the germline V gene. The CDR3 extends over 14 amino acids. Input material: PBMCs. This sequence joins TRBV2 and TRBJ1-2; no firm D call. The clonotype comes from a human donor in good health (CMV status not recorded). Some clones in this sample may be carry-over from other donors' samples. CDR3 in DNA: TGTGCCATCAGTGAAGCTGAGACTACCTATGGCTACACCTTC. Translating gives CAISEAETTYGYTF.